These 21 T cell receptor beta chains originate from one sample sequenced in a study of cytomegalovirus exposure and HLA in healthy donors. Primers included in the PCR were 60 Vbeta and 13 Jbeta primers. Sequencing was performed with immunoSEQ multiplex PCR; in TCRdb, only in-frame clones are kept and a portion is missing. Here the sample spans fewer than 110,000 clones, around 78% being singletons. The sequenced sample consisted of PBMCs. Receptor source: a man aged 25-45 years in good health and CMV-seronegative.

The V call is TRBV2, the J call TRBJ2-5; perhaps TRBD2 as D (6 bases). V was shortened by 4 bases and J by 4 bases, with 7 bases between the two germline ends. The CDR3 consists of 12 residues. CDR1 SNHLY and CDR2 FYNNEI come from the germline V gene. The chain's CDR3 is CASSGEAETQYF. The CDR3 nucleotides are TGTGCCAGCAGTGGGGAGGCAGAGACCCAGTACTTC.

Comments on this clone: At one of its ends the junction is not consistent with the germline gene, which may arise from a read error. The J gene is TRBJ2-1, the V gene TRBV5-1; TRBD2 might be the D (6 bases). This CDR3 has 16 amino acids. Germline CDR1 reads SGHRS; CDR2 reads YFSETQ. The CDR3 bases are TGCGCCAGCAGCCACAGACTAGACCACTCCTACAATGAGCAGCTCTTC. Translation gives CASSHRLDHSYNEQLF.

V gene TRBV6-5 combines with J gene TRBJ2-2, with 8 bases aligning to TRBD1. Unmatched junction bases numbered 6, after V lost 4 bases and J lost 5 bases. Germline CDR1 is MNHEY and CDR2 is SVGAGI. The CDR3 runs 15 residues. CDR3 region: CASSSRTGFTGELFF. The CDR3 DNA sequence: TGTGCCAGCAGTTCTAGGACAGGGTTTACCGGGGAGCTGTTTTTT.

This chain connects TRBV7-3 to TRBJ2-2, with 13 nucleotides matching TRBD2. This CDR3 contains 15 residues. V was clipped by 3 bases and J by 6 bases; unmatched bases: 1. Germline V lookup: CDR1 SGHTA, CDR2 FQGTGA. In DNA form, the CDR3 reads TGTGCCAGCAGCTTTGGACTAGCGGGAGCCGGGGAGCTGTTTTTT. This encodes CASSFGLAGAGELFF.

This clone turned up a few times. The J gene is TRBJ1-2, the V gene TRBV25-1; tentatively, D is TRBD1 (6 bases). The CDR3 consists of 13 residues. The V end lost 5 bases, the J end lost 6 bases, and 13 bases lay between the germline ends. Germline CDR1 reads MGHDK; CDR2 reads SYGVNS. DNA for the CDR3: TGTGCCAGCAGTAGTCAGGGGCTAGATGGCTACACCTTC. Residues: CASSSQGLDGYTF.

The V call is TRBV10-2, the J call TRBJ2-5; D ambiguous. Germline CDR1 is WSHSY and CDR2 is SAAADI. Trimming removed 8 bases from V and 7 bases from J, with 11 bases in between. CDR3 length: 11 residues. DNA of the CDR3: TGCGCCAGCTCGGCGGCCGGGACCCAGTACTTC. Translating it yields CASSAAGTQYF.

A note on this clone: The junction departs from the called germline gene at one end, perhaps through a read error. This sequence joins TRBV6-5 and TRBJ2-7; D gene unclear. This CDR3 region has 14 residues. Germline V CDR1 and CDR2: MNHEY, SVGAGI. The CDR3 bases are TGTGCCAGCAGTGACTCACGGATGCGGAACGAGCAGTACTTC. It is translated as CASSDSRMRNEQYF.

The V call is TRBV27, the J call TRBJ2-1; 10 bases agree with TRBD1. There are 16 residues in the CDR3. Germline trimming cut 2 bases from V and 6 bases from J; bases unmatched to any gene: 7. The germline V gene has CDR1 MNHEY and CDR2 SMNVEV (reference sequence). DNA of the CDR3: TGTGCCAGCAGTTTACGGACAGGGGGGGAGGGCAATGAGCAGTTCTTC. Translation: CASSLRTGGEGNEQFF.

V gene TRBV7-2 combines with J gene TRBJ2-1; D is undetermined. CDR1 SGHTA and CDR2 FQGNSA come from the germline V gene. This CDR3 is built from 11 residues. Trimming removed 1 base at V and 10 bases at J, with 5 bases between. CDR3: CASSLGEEQFF. CDR3 DNA: TGTGCCAGCAGCTTAGGTGAGGAGCAGTTCTTC.

The V gene is TRBV27, the J gene TRBJ1-4; 9 positions match TRBD1. The J segment lost 6 bases and the V segment lost 9 bases, leaving 2 bases of the junction unmatched. This CDR3 is 12 amino acids long. Germline lookup yields CDR1 MNHEY and CDR2 SMNVEV (reference sequence). CDR3 residues: CASRTGDEKLFF. The CDR3 DNA reads as TGTGCCAGTCGGACAGGGGATGAAAAACTGTTTTTT.

This clone was observed a handful of times. The V call is TRBV7-9, the J call TRBJ2-5; the D gene is possibly TRBD1 (6 bases). The CDR3 extends over 15 amino acids. Germline loops: CDR1 SEHNR, CDR2 FQNEAQ (reference sequence). The V and J ends lost 7 bases and 2 bases respectively, with 17 bases between them. CDR3 nucleotides: TGTGCCAGCACCCATCCCGGGACAACACAAGAGACCCAGTACTTC. Its translation is CASTHPGTTQETQYF.

The chain couples TRBV5-6 to TRBJ1-6, with D perhaps TRBD1 (6 bases). Germline values: CDR1 SGHDT, CDR2 YYEEEE. The CDR3 loop spans 14 amino acids. Trimming cost V 2 bases and J 5 bases, with 8 bases left between them. The CDR3 reads CASSLRQDNSPLHF. The CDR3 DNA sequence: TGTGCCAGCAGCTTAAGACAGGATAATTCACCCCTCCACTTT.

The chain is built from TRBV28 and TRBJ2-5; TRBD2 agrees at 11 bases. Per germline, CDR1 MDHEN and CDR2 SYDVKM. The ends lost 7 bases at V and 0 bases at J; junction bases unmatched: 10. The CDR3 extends over 17 amino acids. CDR3 sequence: CASTPEGLAANQETQYF. In DNA, the CDR3 is TGTGCCAGCACCCCGGAGGGACTAGCGGCTAACCAAGAGACCCAGTACTTC.

This clone was detected only a few times. V gene TRBV27 combines with J gene TRBJ2-7; TRBD1 matches at 7 bases. The length of the CDR3 is 14 residues. The trim removed 0 bases at V and 13 bases at J, leaving 12 bases unmatched. From germline, CDR1 is MNHEY and CDR2 SMNVEV (reference sequence). CDR3 sequence (DNA): TGTGCCAGCAGTTTATCGCCCCTTACAGGGGTCGGATACTTC. Translation gives CASSLSPLTGVGYF.

The chain joins TRBV6-5 to TRBJ2-2, with D possibly being TRBD1 (6 bases). The CDR3 is made up of 13 amino acids. The germline gives CDR1 MNHEY, CDR2 SVGAGI. V was trimmed by 4 bases and J by 6 bases, leaving 9 bases between them. The CDR3 sequence: CASSSNRAGELFF. In DNA, the CDR3 is TGTGCCAGCAGTTCTAACAGGGCCGGGGAGCTGTTTTTT.

This clone has only a few counts. The rearrangement joins TRBV29-1 to TRBJ1-1; D may be TRBD1 (6 bases). The germline V gene has CDR1 SQVTM and CDR2 ANQGSEA. This CDR3 has 14 residues. The V gene lost 7 bases and the J gene lost 5 bases, with 20 bases spanning the gap. This chain's CDR3 is CSGLGGRGETEAFF. In DNA form, the CDR3 reads TGCAGCGGCCTAGGGGGGAGGGGTGAAACTGAAGCTTTCTTT.

This clone appeared a few times. The V call is TRBV15, the J call TRBJ2-5; D uncertain. The CDR3 totals 12 residues. Trimming pared 2 bases from V and 5 bases from J, leaving 6 bases between. Per the germline V gene, CDR1 is LNHNV and CDR2 is YYDKDF (reference sequence). As DNA, the CDR3 is TGTGCCACCAGCAGATCCCGGGAGACCCAGTACTTC. Encoded protein: CATSRSRETQYF.

The chain employs TRBV28 and TRBJ2-5, with TRBD2 as a possible D gene (6 bases). CDR1 and CDR2 (germline): MDHEN, SYDVKM. V shed 2 bases and J shed 4 bases, with 17 bases lying between them. The CDR3 is 16 amino acids. The CDR3 loop is CASSLNSGPGVETQYF. The CDR3 nucleotides read TGTGCCAGCAGTTTAAATAGCGGTCCCGGGGTAGAGACCCAGTACTTC. The variable domain in full, with the rest retrieved from reference TRBV28 and TRBJ2-5, is DVKVTQSSRYLVKRTGEKVFLECVQDMDHENMFWYRQDPGLGLRLIYFSYDVKMKEKGDIPEGYSVSREKKERFSLILESASTNQTSMYLCASSLNSGPGVETQYFGPGTRLLVL.

The CDR3 reads CATSQDLGETQYF. The CDR3 nucleotides read TGTGCCACCTCACAGGACCTCGGAGAGACCCAGTACTTC. The chain combines TRBV15 with TRBJ2-5; maybe TRBD1 (5 bases). Trimming shortened V by 8 bases and J by 4 bases, and 14 bases separated the two germline ends. The CDR3 runs 13 residues. In germline, CDR1 is LNHNV, CDR2 YYDKDF (reference sequence).

The chain links TRBV5-6 to TRBJ1-5; a possible D gene is TRBD1 (5 bases). CDR1 is SGHDT, CDR2 YYEEEE, per germline. The germline V and J ends were trimmed by 0 bases and 2 bases, with 9 bases remaining between them. CDR3 length: 15 amino acids. CDR3 amino acids: CASSLGGRGNQPQHF. The CDR3 DNA follows: TGTGCCAGCAGCTTGGGAGGCAGGGGCAATCAGCCCCAGCATTTT.

The gene calls are TRBV6-5 and TRBJ2-3; D gene ambiguous. The germline V and J ends were trimmed by 1 base and 4 bases, with 6 bases remaining between them. Germline assignment: CDR1 MNHEY and CDR2 SVGAGI. CDR3 length equals 13 residues. The CDR3 is CASSYYRADTQYF. Written as DNA, the CDR3 is TGTGCCAGCAGTTACTACCGGGCAGATACGCAGTATTTT.